This is a list of T cell receptor beta chains from one sample in a study of blood T cell repertoires in COVID-19. Clones were read by immunoSEQ multiplex PCR, and TCRdb kept only the in-frame ones, dropping some. Of about 190,000 clones listed, roughly 90% are singletons. Material: peripheral blood. The receptors were gathered from a man aged 45-60 years with acute or convalescent COVID-19. Both conserved end residues are part of each CDR3. The order of the fields is D gene, V gene, J gene, CDR3 protein. The D gene is left open where the match is weak.

>TRBD2|TRBV28|TRBJ2-3
CASRQREGLSPDTQYF
>TRBD1|TRBV6-5|TRBJ1-1
CASRSDRDRGKAFF
>TRBD1|TRBV18|TRBJ2-2
CASSPEGAHPGELFF
>-|TRBV7-2|TRBJ1-2
CASSQGLQVYGYTF
>TRBD1|TRBV19|TRBJ1-2
CASSRRQGGYTF
>-|TRBV7-8|TRBJ2-5
CASSPKLDPYQETQYF
>-|TRBV2|TRBJ2-2
CASRKSPGVELFF
>TRBD2|TRBV7-3|TRBJ2-2
CASSPRTSGPTGELFF
>TRBD2|TRBV6-2/TRBV6-3|TRBJ2-3
CASSYSAGGRSTSTDTQYF
>TRBD1|TRBV19|TRBJ2-3
CASSIWDSPTDTQYF
>TRBD1|TRBV12-3/TRBV12-4|TRBJ1-2
CASSTDRGYGYTF
>-|TRBV27|TRBJ2-1
CASSGTKRIDEQFF
>TRBD2|TRBV27|TRBJ2-7
CASSLTSGKYEQYF
>TRBD2|TRBV19|TRBJ2-1
CASSTSGGAFEQFF
>TRBD1|TRBV19|TRBJ1-1
CASSEKTGVPEAFF
>TRBD1|TRBV29-1|TRBJ2-1
CSVEDLGQGWNEQFF
>TRBD1|TRBV29-1|TRBJ2-3
CSVDRANGATQYF
>-|TRBV12-3/TRBV12-4|TRBJ1-1
CASSGGGVTEAFF
>TRBD1|TRBV6-5|TRBJ1-5
CASRETGHSNQPQHF
>-|TRBV11-2|TRBJ2-1
CASSTKGVGNNEQFF
>-|TRBV11-3|TRBJ2-1
CASSLASLDEQFF
>TRBD1|TRBV7-6|TRBJ2-3
CASSLVPPGQGADTQYF
>-|TRBV29-1|TRBJ2-2
CSVMTRLNTGELFF
>TRBD1|TRBV28|TRBJ1-3
CASSLRQGAIYF
>TRBD1|TRBV28|TRBJ2-6
CASSHPDRAGANVLTF
>-|TRBV28|TRBJ1-2
CASSSFRTVLSGYTF
>TRBD1|TRBV6-2/TRBV6-3|TRBJ1-3
CASSGTVSGNTIYF
>TRBD1|TRBV27|TRBJ2-2
CASSVMGQGAYTGELFF
>-|TRBV7-2|TRBJ1-3
CASSLTLIRGTSQNTIYF
>TRBD1|TRBV6-5|TRBJ1-5
CASSIDRVNQPQHF
>-|TRBV2|TRBJ1-1
CASTEGGYTEAFF
>-|TRBV10-3|TRBJ1-2
CAISDFGNGYTF
>-|TRBV6-5|TRBJ1-1
CASRQPSNTEAFF
>-|TRBV7-9|TRBJ1-1
CASSLVGPPEAFF
>-|TRBV3-1/TRBV3-2|TRBJ2-1
CASSHRAHNEQFF
>-|TRBV7-9|TRBJ2-7
CASSLESESVHEQYF
>TRBD1|TRBV6-6|TRBJ1-2
CASRGQGAAHYGYTF